This T cell receptor (beta chain) came from a study of kidney transplant recipient with SARS-CoV-2 infection. One entry per CDR3 protein results from TCRdb running MiXCR on the reads. In the table there are roughly 250,000 distinct CDR3 sequences, around 26% of which are singletons. CDR3 length: 16 residues. V was pared by 2 bases and J by 3 bases, with 14 bases between. Germline V gene sequence: CDR1 LGHNA, CDR2 YSLEER. Regarding this clonotype: Since a much larger clone is just one base distant, this may be a read error.

This material consisted of a blood sample, taken at baseline and around day 120 from a kidney transplant recipient. The chain recombines TRBV4-3 with TRBJ2-1; D gene unclear. This sequence was found in a young adult male patient who had COVID-19 and was a kidney transplant recipient. A share of the T cells may be of graft donor origin. As DNA, the CDR3 is TGCGCCAGCAGCCAATCCTCAGGTGCCGACTACAATGAGCAGTTCTTC. The encoded protein is CASSQSSGADYNEQFF.